The T cell receptor beta chain under discussion was sequenced for a study of post-analysis software for immune sequencing data. Study-level findings and limits: Four or five TRBV segments, TRBV5-6, TRBV5-1 and TRBV20-1 among them, were found more frequent in patients than controls. Versus controls, multiple sclerosis patients showed significantly lower diversity (normalized Chao1).

Many counts were recorded for this clonotype. Its antigen remains unidentified. Carried by the TCR beta cDNA libraries were unique molecular identifiers. MiXCR, applied by TCRdb to the PCR reads, yields one record per CDR3 protein. The repertoire includes about 200,000 distinct CDR3 sequences, 25% to 35% of them detected once, and around 3.2% sits in the top ten. The CDR3 spans 16 residues. Trimming pared 0 bases from V and 10 bases from J, leaving 19 bases between. CDR1 and CDR2 (germline): SGHDN, FVKESK. This sequence originates from a girl aged 2-17 years with multiple sclerosis. Sequencing used blood. The gene calls are TRBV14 and TRBJ2-1, with D maybe TRBD2 (5 bases). CDR3 residues: CASSQDLTLAPTEQFF. As DNA, the CDR3 is TGTGCCAGCAGCCAAGATCTTACCCTAGCTCCGACCGAGCAGTTCTTC.